This TCR beta chain was captured in a study of response to subunit inactivated influenza vaccine. Points from the study as a whole: Few additional T cells are recruited per seasonal influenza vaccination, authors suggested.

MiXCR was run by TCRdb on the RT-PCR reads, yielding one entry per CDR3 protein. The sample holds about 700,000 distinct CDR3 sequences; approximately 15% are singletons and the top ten take 6% to 8%. This clonotype turned up a few times. What it recognizes is unknown. CDR1 MNHNS and CDR2 SASEGT come from the germline V gene. V was trimmed by 6 bases and J by 4 bases, leaving 16 bases between them. This CDR3 spans 14 amino acids. This material consisted of PBMCs from blood, taken 14 days before vaccination. This TCR derives from a man aged 45-65 years who received an inactivated influenza vaccine. This chain connects TRBV6-1 to TRBJ2-7; D is possibly TRBD2 (7 bases). CDR3 in DNA: TGTGCCAGCAGGTCCCCGGGGGGCGGTTACGAGCAGTACTTC. Residues: CASRSPGGGYEQYF.